The T cell receptor beta chain described here comes from a study of T cell responses to AZD1222 COVID-19 vaccine. The study, taken as a whole, reports: Donors, mostly white British, included more females; clonal diversity was possibly underestimated. Among spike-specific TCRs, nearly half reportedly target unmutated variant regions.

Sequencing was performed with immunoSEQ multiplex PCR; in TCRdb, only in-frame clones are kept and a portion is missing. The sample has roughly 160,000 clones; 80% to 95% are singletons. Comment on this clone: Its antigen is not identified.

Trimming shortened V by 4 bases and J by 7 bases, and 26 bases separated the two germline ends. Per the germline V gene, CDR1 is SGHDT and CDR2 is YYEEEE. The length of the CDR3 is 17 residues. This TCR came from an adult in good health. The material sequenced was peripheral blood, taken on day 0 of AZD1222 vaccination. The V gene is TRBV5-6, the J gene TRBJ1-1, with TRBD1 as a possible D gene (5 bases). The CDR3 DNA follows: TGTGCCAGCAGCCTCAGACTAGGGACTAGTCTTCCCATTGAAGCTTTCTTT. As protein: CASSLRLGTSLPIEAFF.